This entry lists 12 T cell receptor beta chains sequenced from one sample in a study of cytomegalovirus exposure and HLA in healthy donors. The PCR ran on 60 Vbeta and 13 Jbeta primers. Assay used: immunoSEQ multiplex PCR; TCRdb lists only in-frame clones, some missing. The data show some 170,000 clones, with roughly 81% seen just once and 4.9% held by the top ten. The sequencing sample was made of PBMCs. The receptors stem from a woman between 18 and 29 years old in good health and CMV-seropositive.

The CDR3 bases are TGTGCCAGCAGGACAGGGGTATCTGGAAACACCATATATTTT. Its translation: CASRTGVSGNTIYF. The chain carries TRBV25-1 and TRBJ1-3, with 8 bases matching TRBD1. CDR1 is MGHDK, CDR2 SYGVNS, per germline. The CDR3 is made up of 14 amino acids. J was trimmed by 1 base and V by 6 bases; bases with no gene match: 2.

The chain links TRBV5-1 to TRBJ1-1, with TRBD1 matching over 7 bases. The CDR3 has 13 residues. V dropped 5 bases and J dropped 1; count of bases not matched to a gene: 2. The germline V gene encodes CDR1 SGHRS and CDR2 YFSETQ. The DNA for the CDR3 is TGCGCCAGCAGAGGACAGGAGAACACTGAAGCTTTCTTT. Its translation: CASRGQENTEAFF.

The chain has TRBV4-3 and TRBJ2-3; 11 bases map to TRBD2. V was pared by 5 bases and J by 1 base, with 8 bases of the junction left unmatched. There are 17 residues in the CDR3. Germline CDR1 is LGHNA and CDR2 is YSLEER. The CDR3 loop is CASSARTSGRGTDTQYF. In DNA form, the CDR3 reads TGCGCCAGCAGCGCCCGGACTAGCGGGCGGGGCACAGATACGCAGTATTTT.

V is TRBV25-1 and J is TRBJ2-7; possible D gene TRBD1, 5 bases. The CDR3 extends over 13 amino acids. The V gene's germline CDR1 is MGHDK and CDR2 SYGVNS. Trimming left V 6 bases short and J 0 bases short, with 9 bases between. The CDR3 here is CASRAQGSYEQYF. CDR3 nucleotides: TGTGCCAGCAGGGCGCAGGGCTCCTACGAGCAGTACTTC.

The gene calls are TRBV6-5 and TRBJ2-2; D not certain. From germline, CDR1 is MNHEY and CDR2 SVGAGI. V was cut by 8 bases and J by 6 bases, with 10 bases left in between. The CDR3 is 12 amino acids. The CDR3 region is CASSRVPGELFF. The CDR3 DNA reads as TGTGCCAGCTCACGGGTTCCCGGGGAGCTGTTTTTT.

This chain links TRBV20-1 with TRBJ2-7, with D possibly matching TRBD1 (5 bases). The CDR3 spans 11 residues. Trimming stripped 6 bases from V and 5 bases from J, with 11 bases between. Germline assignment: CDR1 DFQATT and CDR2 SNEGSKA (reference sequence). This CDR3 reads CSAFQGNEQYF. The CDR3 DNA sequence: TGCAGTGCATTCCAGGGAAACGAGCAGTACTTC.

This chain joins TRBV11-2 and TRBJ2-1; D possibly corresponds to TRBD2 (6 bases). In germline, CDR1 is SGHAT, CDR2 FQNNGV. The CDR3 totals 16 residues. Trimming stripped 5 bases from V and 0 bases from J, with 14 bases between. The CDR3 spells CASSMVRGSSYNEQFF. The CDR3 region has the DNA TGTGCCAGCAGCATGGTTCGGGGGAGCTCCTACAATGAGCAGTTCTTC.

CDR3 in amino acids: CASSQGLAGGASRFIQYF. CDR3 in DNA: TGCGCCAGCAGCCAAGGTCTAGCGGGGGGTGCTTCCCGGTTCATTCAGTACTTC. The chain has TRBV4-3 and TRBJ2-4; 11 positions match TRBD2. The CDR3 consists of 18 residues. V lost 1 base to trimming and J lost 9 bases; unmatched junction nucleotides: 14. In germline, CDR1 is LGHNA, CDR2 YSLEER.

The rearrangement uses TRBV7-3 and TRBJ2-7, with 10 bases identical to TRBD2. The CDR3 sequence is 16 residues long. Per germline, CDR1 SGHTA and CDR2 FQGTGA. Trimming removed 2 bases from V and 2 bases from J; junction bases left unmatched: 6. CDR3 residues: CASSLDGTSGAYEQYF. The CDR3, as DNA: TGTGCCAGCAGCTTAGACGGTACTAGCGGGGCCTACGAGCAGTACTTC.

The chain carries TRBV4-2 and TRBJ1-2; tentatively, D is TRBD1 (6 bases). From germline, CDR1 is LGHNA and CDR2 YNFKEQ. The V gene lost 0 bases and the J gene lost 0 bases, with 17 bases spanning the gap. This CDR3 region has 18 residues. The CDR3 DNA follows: TGTGCCAGCAGCCAAGACCCCCTGGACAGTGGAACTAACTATGGCTACACCTTC. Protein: CASSQDPLDSGTNYGYTF.

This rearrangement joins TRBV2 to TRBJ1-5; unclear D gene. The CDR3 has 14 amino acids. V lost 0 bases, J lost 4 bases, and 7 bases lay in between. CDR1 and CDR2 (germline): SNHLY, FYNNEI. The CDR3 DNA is TGTGCCAGCAGTGAAGCCAGGAAAAATCAGCCCCAGCATTTT. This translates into CASSEARKNQPQHF. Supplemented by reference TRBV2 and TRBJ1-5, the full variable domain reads EPEVTQTPSHQVTQMGQEVILRCVPISNHLYFYWYRQILGQKVEFLVSFYNNEISEKSEIFDDQFSVERPDGSNFTLKIRSTKLEDSAMYFCASSEARKNQPQHFGDGTRLSIL.

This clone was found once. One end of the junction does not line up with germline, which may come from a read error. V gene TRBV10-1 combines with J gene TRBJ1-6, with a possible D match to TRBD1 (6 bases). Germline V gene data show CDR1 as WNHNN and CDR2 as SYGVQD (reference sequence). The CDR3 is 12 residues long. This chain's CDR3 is CASSDRGSALHF. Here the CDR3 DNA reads TGCGCCAGCAGTGACAGGGGTTCAGCCCTCCACTTT.